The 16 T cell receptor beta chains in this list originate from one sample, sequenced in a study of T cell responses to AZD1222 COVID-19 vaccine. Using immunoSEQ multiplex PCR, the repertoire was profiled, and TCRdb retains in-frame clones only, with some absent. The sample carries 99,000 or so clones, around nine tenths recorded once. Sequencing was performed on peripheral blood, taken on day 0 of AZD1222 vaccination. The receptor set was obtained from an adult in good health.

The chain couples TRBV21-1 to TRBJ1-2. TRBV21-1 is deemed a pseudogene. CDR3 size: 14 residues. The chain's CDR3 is CASSKGGGDRGYTF. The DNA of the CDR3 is TGTGCCAGCAGCAAAGGTGGCGGGGACCGAGGCTACACCTTC.

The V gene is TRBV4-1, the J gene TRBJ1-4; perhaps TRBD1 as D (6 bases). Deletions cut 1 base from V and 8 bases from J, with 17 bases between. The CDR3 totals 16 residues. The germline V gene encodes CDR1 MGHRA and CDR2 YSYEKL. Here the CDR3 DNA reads TGCGCCAGCAGCCAAGTCCTGGGACACTCCAACGAAAAACTGTTTTTT. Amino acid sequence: CASSQVLGHSNEKLFF.

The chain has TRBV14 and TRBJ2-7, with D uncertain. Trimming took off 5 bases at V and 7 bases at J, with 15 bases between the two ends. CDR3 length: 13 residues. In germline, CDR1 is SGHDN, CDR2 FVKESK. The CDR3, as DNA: TGTGCCAGCAGCATACAGATCGGGCGGGAGCAGTACTTC. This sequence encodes CASSIQIGREQYF.

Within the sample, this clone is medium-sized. The CDR3 DNA reads TGTGCCAGCAGCTTAGGAGAGGTAGCCAGCAGCAATGAGCAGTTCTTC. Translation: CASSLGEVASSNEQFF. The chain couples TRBV11-2 to TRBJ2-1; D is ambiguous. This CDR3 is built from 16 residues. Trimming left V 1 base short and J 6 bases short, with 16 bases between. The germline gives CDR1 SGHAT, CDR2 FQNNGV.

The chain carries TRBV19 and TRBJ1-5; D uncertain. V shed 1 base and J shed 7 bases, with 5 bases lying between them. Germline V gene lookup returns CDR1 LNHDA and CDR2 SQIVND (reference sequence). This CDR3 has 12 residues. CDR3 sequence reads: CASSIGSQPQHF. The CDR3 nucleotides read TGTGCCAGTAGTATAGGGTCCCAGCCCCAGCATTTT.

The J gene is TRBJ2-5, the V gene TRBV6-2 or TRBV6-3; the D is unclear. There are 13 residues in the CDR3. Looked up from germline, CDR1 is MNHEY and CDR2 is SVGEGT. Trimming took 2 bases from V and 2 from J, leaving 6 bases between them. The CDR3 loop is CASSYDLQETQYF. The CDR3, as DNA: TGTGCCAGCAGTTACGACCTTCAAGAGACCCAGTACTTC.

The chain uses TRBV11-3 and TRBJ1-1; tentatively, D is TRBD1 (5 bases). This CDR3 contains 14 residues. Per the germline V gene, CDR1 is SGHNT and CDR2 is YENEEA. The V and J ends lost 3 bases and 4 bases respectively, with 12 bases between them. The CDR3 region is CASSLRLGGTEAFF. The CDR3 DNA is TGTGCCAGCAGCTTGAGATTGGGGGGCACTGAAGCTTTCTTT.

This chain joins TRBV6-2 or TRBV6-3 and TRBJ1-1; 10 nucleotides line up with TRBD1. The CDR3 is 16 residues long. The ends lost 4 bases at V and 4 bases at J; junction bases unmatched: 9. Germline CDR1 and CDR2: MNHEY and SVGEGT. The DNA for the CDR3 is TGTGCCAGCAGTTCGGATCGGACAGGGGGAATCACTGAAGCTTTCTTT. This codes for CASSSDRTGGITEAFF.

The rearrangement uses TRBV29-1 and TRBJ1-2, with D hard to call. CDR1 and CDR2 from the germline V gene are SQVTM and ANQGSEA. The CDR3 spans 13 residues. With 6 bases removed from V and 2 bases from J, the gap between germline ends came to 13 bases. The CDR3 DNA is TGCAGCGTAGCCTTGGGGATGAACTATGGCTACACCTTC. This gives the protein CSVALGMNYGYTF.

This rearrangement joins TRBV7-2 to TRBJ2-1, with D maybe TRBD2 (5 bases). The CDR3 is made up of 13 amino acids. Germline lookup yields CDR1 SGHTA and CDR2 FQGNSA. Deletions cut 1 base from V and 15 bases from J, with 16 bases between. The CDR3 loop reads CASSLVYPAGGFF. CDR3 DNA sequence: TGTGCCAGCAGCTTAGTGTACCCAGCCGGAGGGTTCTTC.

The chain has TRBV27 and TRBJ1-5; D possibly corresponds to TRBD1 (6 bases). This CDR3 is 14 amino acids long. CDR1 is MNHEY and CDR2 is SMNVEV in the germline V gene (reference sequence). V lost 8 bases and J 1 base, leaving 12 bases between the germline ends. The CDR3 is CASGRQDSNQPQHF. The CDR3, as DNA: TGTGCCAGCGGGCGACAGGACAGCAATCAGCCCCAGCATTTT.

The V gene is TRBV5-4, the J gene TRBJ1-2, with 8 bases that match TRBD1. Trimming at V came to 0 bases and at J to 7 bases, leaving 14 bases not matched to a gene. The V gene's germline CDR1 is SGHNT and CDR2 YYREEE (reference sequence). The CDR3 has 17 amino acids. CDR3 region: CASSLGAQGAIVGGYTF. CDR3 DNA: TGTGCCAGCAGCTTGGGGGCGCAGGGGGCGATAGTAGGTGGCTACACCTTC.

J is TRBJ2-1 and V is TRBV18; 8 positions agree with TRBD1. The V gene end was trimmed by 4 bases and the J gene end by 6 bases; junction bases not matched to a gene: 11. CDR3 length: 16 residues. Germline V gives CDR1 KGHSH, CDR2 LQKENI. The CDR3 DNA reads TGTGCCAGCTCACTCCTGGACAGGGTAAGAGGCAATGAGCAGTTCTTC. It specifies CASSLLDRVRGNEQFF.

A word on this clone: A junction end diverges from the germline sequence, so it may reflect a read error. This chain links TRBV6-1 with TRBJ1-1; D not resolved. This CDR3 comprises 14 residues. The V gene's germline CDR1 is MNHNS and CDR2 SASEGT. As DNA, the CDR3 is TGTGCCAGCAGGGAAGGGAGACGGAACACTGAAGCTTTCTTT. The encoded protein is CASREGRRNTEAFF.

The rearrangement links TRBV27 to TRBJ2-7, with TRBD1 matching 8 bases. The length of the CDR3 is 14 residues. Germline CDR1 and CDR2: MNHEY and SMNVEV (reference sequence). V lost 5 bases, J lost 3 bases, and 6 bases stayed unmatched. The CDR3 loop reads CASSIDRGGYEQYF. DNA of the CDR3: TGTGCCAGCAGTATAGACAGGGGAGGCTACGAGCAGTACTTC.

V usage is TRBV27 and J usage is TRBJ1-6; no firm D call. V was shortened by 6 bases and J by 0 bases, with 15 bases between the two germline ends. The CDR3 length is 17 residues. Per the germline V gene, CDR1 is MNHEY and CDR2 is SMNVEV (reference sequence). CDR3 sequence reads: CASSLNLGSSYNSPLHF. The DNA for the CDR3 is TGTGCCAGCAGCCTCAACCTCGGTAGCTCCTATAATTCACCCCTCCACTTT.